This T cell receptor beta chain is drawn from a study of shared clonotypes between healthy human individuals (dated by TCRdb to 2020 to 2021). With regard to the full study: A couple of women and a few men aged 18 to 49 years were included in the cohort. For each donor, CD4 naive and CD4 memory were each given three plates, CD8 naive was given two plates, and CD8 memory was given one plate. To estimate repertoire size and how much clonotype sharing occurs between individuals, the study deeply sequenced the blood TCR repertoires of 4 to 6 healthy adults. To increase sequencing depth and limit assay-specific biases, TCR repertoire library preparation and sequencing were carried out by different laboratories using diverse techniques. Per donor, leukapheresis produced somewhere between about 0.9 and 10 billion PBMCs.

For CDR1 and CDR2, the germline V gene lists SNHLY and FYNNEI. Deletion took 4 bases off V and 4 bases off J, with a span of 14 bases between the germline ends. The CDR3, cysteine through phenylalanine, is 14 amino acids long. The only DNA kept is the CDR3, 42 bases in frame from the first base. Using the deep immunoSEQ assay, TCR CDR3 regions were amplified from genomic DNA by multiplex PCR. Extracted genomic DNA from each cell subset was spread evenly across all wells of several immunoSEQ 96-well plates, with each plate serving as a replicate. For sorted subsets, approximately 210 ng genomic DNA, equal to approximately 30,000 T cell genomes, was loaded into each replicate PCR. The purified libraries were quantified using a Qubit 3.0 fluorometer, sized with a Bioanalyzer 2100, and then quantified again using the KAPA Library Quantification kit. A separate single-read 150-cycle Illumina NextSeq 550 flow cell was used to sequence each immunoSEQ 96-well plate. As for the original processing: Because only junctional sequences without quality scores were contained in the immunoSEQ output, filtering matching that applied to full-length reads could not be performed. Sequences were annotated with PyIR, a Python wrapper for IgBLAST v1.9, using IMGT germline references to assign V/J genes and CDR3. Reads were filtered out if the reads had weak V/J assignments (E-value above 1e-6), no CDR3, stop codons, out-of-frame junctions, or ambiguous translated residues. V3J clonotypes were defined as sequences sharing the same inferred V gene, J gene, and CDR3 amino acid sequence. Percentage overlap between repertoires was calculated by dividing the number of shared unique clonotypes by the size of the smaller repertoire. Richness of each repertoire was evaluated using RTK rarefaction, the Chao1 estimator, and Recon v2.1 estimates of unobserved clonotypes. For all TCRbeta clonotypes obtained by the gDNA method from four donors, generation probabilities were computed with OLGA. The table comes from immuneACCESS by way of TCRdb, which keeps in-frame sequences with V and J called. Part of the clones is missing from these tables; in studies checked, under half for an unresolved V gene and the rest for unknown reasons. V, J and clone size were drawn from that table, and D and trimming were deduced from the DNA. The sample table shows about 2.1 million clones, and just over 90% are seen once. Less than 2% of the sample is taken by the ten largest.

Notes on this clone: Its specific antigen is unknown. The sample holds no much larger clone one base away, and base qualities are not on file.

Points the paper makes about the study in general: About 4.5% of naive CD4, 3.5% of naive CD8, 2.3% of memory CD4, and around 0.42% of memory CD8 clonotypes were shared across several donors. Higher generation probabilities were observed for clonotypes shared by all four sorted-subset donors than for non-shared clonotypes. Rarefaction of sorted-subset datasets indicated incomplete sequencing despite the large sequencing depth. Because the study included a small number of donors, the genetic and exposure-history diversity represented was limited. Larger estimated clonotype richness was generally found for naive subsets than for memory subsets. Sampling was restricted to blood, and TCR repertoires in tissues likely differ from the TCR repertoires found in blood. Based on pairwise subsampling, the degree of clonotype sharing among donors was expected to be affected by sequencing depth.

CD8 naive samples consisted of CD45RO-negative cells that were positively selected for CCR7, yielding a CD45RA+CCR7+ population without TemRA cells. The donors were healthy, HIV-negative adults who had no recently reported acute infections or vaccinations. All donors were Caucasian adults living in Nashville, Tennessee, USA. Blood was collected by leukapheresis, and PBMCs were isolated by Ficoll-Histopaque density gradient centrifugation and then cryopreserved in liquid nitrogen vapor phase. Analytical flow cytometry was used to check the purity and quantity of each magnetically sorted T cell population. Genomic DNA was isolated from every sorted fraction and measured by UV absorbance on a Nanodrop 2000c.

Sequences were obtained from naive CD8+ T cells from PBMCs. The meaning of the sample's cell subset or site label: CD45RA+CCR7+. The chain employs TRBV2 and TRBJ2-7; the D region possibly corresponds to TRBD1 (7 bases align). The receptor comes from a man aged 18 to 30 in good health. Some clones in this sample may be carry-over from other donors' samples. The CDR3 region: CASSAEGAYYEQYF. In nucleotide form, the sequence is TGTGCCAGCAGTGCGGAGGGGGCTTATTACGAGCAGTACTTC. Supplemented by the reference TRBV2 and TRBJ2-7 proteins around the CDR3, the complete variable domain is EPEVTQTPSHQVTQMGQEVILRCVPISNHLYFYWYRQILGQKVEFLVSFYNNEISEKSEIFDDQFSVERPDGSNFTLKIRSTKLEDSAMYFCASSAEGAYYEQYFGPGTRLTVT.